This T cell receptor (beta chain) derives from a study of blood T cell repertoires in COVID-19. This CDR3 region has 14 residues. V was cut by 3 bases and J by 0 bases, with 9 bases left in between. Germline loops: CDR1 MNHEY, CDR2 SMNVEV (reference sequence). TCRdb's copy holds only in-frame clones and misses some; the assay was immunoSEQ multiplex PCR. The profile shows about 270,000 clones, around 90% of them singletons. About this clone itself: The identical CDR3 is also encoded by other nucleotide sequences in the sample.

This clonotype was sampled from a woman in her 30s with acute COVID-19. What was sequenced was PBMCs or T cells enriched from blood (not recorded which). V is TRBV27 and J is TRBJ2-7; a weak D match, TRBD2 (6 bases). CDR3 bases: TGTGCCAGCAGTTTGGGACTCAGCTCCTACGAGCAGTACTTC. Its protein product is CASSLGLSSYEQYF.